These T cell receptor beta chains were read from a single sample in a study of T cells in Graves' hyperthyroidism and ophthalmopathy. TCRdb ran MiXCR on the multiplex PCR reads and lists one entry per CDR3 protein. The table lists almost 500,000 distinct CDR3 sequences, less than 25% of them singletons. Sequencing input: blood. The source of these receptors is a woman between 65 and 79 years old with Graves' ophthalmopathy. Each CDR3 is given with its conserved first and last residue. Clone size, where shown, is once, few, many, or a class for clones that have expanded.

v_call,clone_size,j_call,cdr3_aa
TRBV7-3,.,TRBJ2-7,CASSLTGTYNEQYF
TRBV4-1,.,TRBJ2-7,CASSPQAGGRPSYEQYF
TRBV3-1,.,TRBJ2-7,CASSQVSTGHRSYEQYF
TRBV20-1,.,TRBJ2-6,CSASIDRVGGGANVLTF
TRBV20-1,.,TRBJ1-2,CSARVGITVGYTF
TRBV7-8,.,TRBJ1-2,CASSLSLGQPSYGYTF
TRBV6-2/TRBV6-3,few,TRBJ2-7,CASTYSGRLRTYEQYF
TRBV6-1,few,TRBJ2-7,CASSEGPISYEQYF
TRBV10-3,few,TRBJ1-4,CAIGMGANEKLFF
TRBV10-3,.,TRBJ2-2,CAISESQGAIGELFF
TRBV20-1,.,TRBJ2-3,CRPGHTQYF
TRBV6-1,many,TRBJ2-1,CASSKGLAGGHNEQFF
TRBV20-1,.,TRBJ1-5,CSAPSRDRNQPQHF
TRBV19,.,TRBJ2-7,CATTGTGGYEQYF
TRBV12-3/TRBV12-4,many,TRBJ2-1,CASSFGQENNEQFF
TRBV20-1,many,TRBJ2-7,CSSQGLANSYEQYF
TRBV5-6,.,TRBJ2-7,CASSLETGEQYF
TRBV6-1,.,TRBJ2-2,CASRGTTNTGELFF
TRBV20-1,few,TRBJ2-1,CSATGTGVYEQFF
TRBV11-3,once,TRBJ2-1,CASSPSGGYGQFF
TRBV27,.,TRBJ2-3,CAGTDTQYF
TRBV7-9,.,TRBJ1-4,CASSQALGSNEKLFF
TRBV5-1,many,TRBJ2-1,CASRGGYNEQFF
TRBV28,many,TRBJ2-1,CASSLGFWAGGGNEQFF
TRBV5-4,few,TRBJ1-4,CASSLAPGGDEKLFF
TRBV18,.,TRBJ2-7,CASSPTGASYEQYF
TRBV20-1,few,TRBJ1-2,CSARENRASGYTF
TRBV5-1,few,TRBJ2-3,CASSSYPGPGDTQYF
TRBV12-3/TRBV12-4,few,TRBJ2-5,CASSFAGKKETQYF
TRBV6-1,.,TRBJ1-3,CASSELGAVMWGNTIYF
TRBV5-1,.,TRBJ1-4,CASSLDPNSNEKLFF
TRBV2,many,TRBJ2-7,CASNQLVGAYEQYF
TRBV3-1,many,TRBJ1-1,CASSPFSGLAAATEAFF
TRBV16,.,TRBJ1-1,CASSQVVGGPEAFF
TRBV6-1,.,TRBJ1-2,CASSEEGGASIYGYTF
TRBV6-1,many,TRBJ1-1,CASSRGGRNTEAFF
TRBV20-1,.,TRBJ2-3,CSARDPGLVGGLPDTQYF
TRBV5-6,few,TRBJ2-1,CASSLSGPAYNEQFF
TRBV14,.,TRBJ2-7,CASSQAWGVAGVREQYF
TRBV24-1,.,TRBJ2-7,CATEQGPNGEQYF
TRBV20-1,.,TRBJ1-1,CSASPPHGTGFTNTEAFF
TRBV3-1,.,TRBJ1-6,CASSPGQNYNSPLHF
TRBV2,many,TRBJ1-5,CASSGMGGVQPQHF